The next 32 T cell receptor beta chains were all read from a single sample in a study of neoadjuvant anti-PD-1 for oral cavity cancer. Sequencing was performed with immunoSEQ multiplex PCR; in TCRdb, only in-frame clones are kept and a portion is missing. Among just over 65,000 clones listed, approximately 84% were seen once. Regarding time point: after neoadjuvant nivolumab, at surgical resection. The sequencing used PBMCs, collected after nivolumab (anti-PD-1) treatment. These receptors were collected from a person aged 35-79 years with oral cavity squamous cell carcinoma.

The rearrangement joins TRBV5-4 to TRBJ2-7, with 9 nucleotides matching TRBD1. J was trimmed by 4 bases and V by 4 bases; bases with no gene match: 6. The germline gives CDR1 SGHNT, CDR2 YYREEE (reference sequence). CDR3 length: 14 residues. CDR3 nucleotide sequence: TGTGCCAGCAGCCAAGGGACAGGGCTGTACGAGCAGTACTTC. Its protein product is CASSQGTGLYEQYF.

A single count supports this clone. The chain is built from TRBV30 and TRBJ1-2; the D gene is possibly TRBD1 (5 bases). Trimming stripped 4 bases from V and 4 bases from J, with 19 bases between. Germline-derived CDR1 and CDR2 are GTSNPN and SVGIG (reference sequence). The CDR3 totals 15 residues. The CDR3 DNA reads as TGTGCCTGGATGGAACTCTATTGGGGCCGCTATGGCTACACCTTC. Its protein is CAWMELYWGRYGYTF.

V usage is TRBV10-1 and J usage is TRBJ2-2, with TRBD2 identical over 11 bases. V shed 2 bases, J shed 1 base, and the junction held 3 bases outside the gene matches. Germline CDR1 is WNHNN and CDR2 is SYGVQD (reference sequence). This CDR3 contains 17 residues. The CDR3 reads CASSERGLAGNTGELFF. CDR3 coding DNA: TGCGCCAGCAGTGAGAGAGGACTAGCGGGGAACACCGGGGAGCTGTTTTTT.

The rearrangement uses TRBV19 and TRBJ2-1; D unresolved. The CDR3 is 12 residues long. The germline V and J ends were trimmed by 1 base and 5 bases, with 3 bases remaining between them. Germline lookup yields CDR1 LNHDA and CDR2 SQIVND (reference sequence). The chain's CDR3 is CASSIVNNEQFF. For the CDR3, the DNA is TGTGCCAGTAGTATAGTCAACAATGAGCAGTTCTTC. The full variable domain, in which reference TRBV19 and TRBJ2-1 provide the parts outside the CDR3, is DGGITQSPKYLFRKEGQNVTLSCEQNLNHDAMYWYRQDPGQGLRLIYYSQIVNDFQKGDIAEGYSVSREKKESFPLTVTSAQKNPTAFYLCASSIVNNEQFFGPGTRLTVL.

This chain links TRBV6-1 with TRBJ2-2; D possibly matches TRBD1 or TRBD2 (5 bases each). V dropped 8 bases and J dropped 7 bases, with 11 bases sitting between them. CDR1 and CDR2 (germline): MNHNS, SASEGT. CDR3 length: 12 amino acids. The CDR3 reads CASAQEVGELFF. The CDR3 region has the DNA TGTGCCAGCGCACAGGAGGTCGGGGAGCTGTTTTTT.

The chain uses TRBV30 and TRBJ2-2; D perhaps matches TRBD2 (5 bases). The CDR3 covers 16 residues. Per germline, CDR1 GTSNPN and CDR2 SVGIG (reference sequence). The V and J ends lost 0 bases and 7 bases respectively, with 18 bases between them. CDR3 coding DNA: TGTGCCTGGAGTGTATTAGGGAGAAGTGTGATCGGGGAGCTGTTTTTT. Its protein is CAWSVLGRSVIGELFF. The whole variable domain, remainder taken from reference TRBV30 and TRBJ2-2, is SQTIHQWPATLVQPVGSPLSLECTVEGTSNPNLYWYRQAAGRGLQLLFYSVGIGQISSEVPQNLSASRPQDRQFILSSKKLLLSDSGFYLCAWSVLGRSVIGELFFGEGSRLTVL.

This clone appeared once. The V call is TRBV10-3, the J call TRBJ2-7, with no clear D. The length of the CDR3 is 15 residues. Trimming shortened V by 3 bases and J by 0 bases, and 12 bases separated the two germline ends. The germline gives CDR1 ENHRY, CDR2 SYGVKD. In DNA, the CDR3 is TGTGCCATCAGTGAAAGGACGGCTAGCTCCTACGAGCAGTACTTC. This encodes CAISERTASSYEQYF.

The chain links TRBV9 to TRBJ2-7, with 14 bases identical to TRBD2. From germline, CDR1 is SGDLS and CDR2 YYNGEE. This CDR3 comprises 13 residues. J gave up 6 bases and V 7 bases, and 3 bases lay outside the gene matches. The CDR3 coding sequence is TGTGCCAGCGGACTAGCGGGAGGAGGCGAGCAGTACTTC. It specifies CASGLAGGGEQYF. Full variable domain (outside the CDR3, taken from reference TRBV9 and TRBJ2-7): DSGVTQTPKHLITATGQRVTLRCSPRSGDLSVYWYQQSLDQGLQFLIQYYNGEERAKGNILERFSAQQFPDLHSELNLSSLELGDSALYFCASGLAGGGEQYFGPGTRLTVT.

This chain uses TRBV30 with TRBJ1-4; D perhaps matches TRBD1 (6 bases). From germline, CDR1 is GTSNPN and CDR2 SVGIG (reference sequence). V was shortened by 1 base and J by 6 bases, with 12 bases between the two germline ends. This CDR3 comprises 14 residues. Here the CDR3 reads CAWSAGGHYEKLFF. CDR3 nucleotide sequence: TGTGCCTGGAGTGCGGGGGGGCATTATGAAAAACTGTTTTTT.

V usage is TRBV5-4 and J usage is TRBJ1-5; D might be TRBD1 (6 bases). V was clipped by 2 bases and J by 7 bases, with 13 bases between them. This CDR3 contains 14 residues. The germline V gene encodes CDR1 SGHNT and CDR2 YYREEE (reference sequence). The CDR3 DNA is TGTGCCAGCAGCTTTAACGGGGGCGGGCAGCCCCAGCATTTT. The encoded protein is CASSFNGGGQPQHF. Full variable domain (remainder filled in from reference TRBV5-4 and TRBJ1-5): ETGVTQSPTHLIKTRGQQVTLRCSSQSGHNTVSWYQQALGQGPQFIFQYYREEENGRGNFPPRFSGLQFPNYSSELNVNALELDDSALYLCASSFNGGGQPQHFGDGTRLSIL.

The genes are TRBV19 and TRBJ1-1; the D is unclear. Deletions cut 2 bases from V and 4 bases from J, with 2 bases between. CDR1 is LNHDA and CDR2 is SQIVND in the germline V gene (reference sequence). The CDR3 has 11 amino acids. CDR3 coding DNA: TGTGCCAGTAGTATAACCACTGAAGCTTTCTTT. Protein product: CASSITTEAFF.

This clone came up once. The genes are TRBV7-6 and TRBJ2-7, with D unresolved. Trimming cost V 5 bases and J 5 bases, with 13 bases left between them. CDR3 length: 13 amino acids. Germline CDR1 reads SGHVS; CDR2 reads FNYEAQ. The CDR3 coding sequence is TGTGCCAGCAGCCTGGTCCCTAAGGACGAGCAGTACTTC. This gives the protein CASSLVPKDEQYF.

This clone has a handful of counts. Written as DNA, the CDR3 is TGTGCCAGTCAATTGGGTTTCATGGGCCGTGACTATGGCTACACCTTC. Protein: CASQLGFMGRDYGYTF. The V and J genes are TRBV19 and TRBJ1-2; D remains unclear. Deletions cut 8 bases from V and 3 bases from J, with 22 bases between. Germline values: CDR1 LNHDA, CDR2 SQIVND (reference sequence). The CDR3 length is 16 residues.

CDR3 protein: CASRIGQGSTDTQYF. CDR3 coding DNA: TGTGCCAGTCGTATAGGACAGGGAAGCACAGATACGCAGTATTTT. This rearrangement joins TRBV6-1 to TRBJ2-3; 8 bases align to TRBD1. J lost 0 bases, V lost 9 bases, and 8 bases had no gene match. CDR1 and CDR2 (germline): MNHNS, SASEGT. There are 15 residues in the CDR3.

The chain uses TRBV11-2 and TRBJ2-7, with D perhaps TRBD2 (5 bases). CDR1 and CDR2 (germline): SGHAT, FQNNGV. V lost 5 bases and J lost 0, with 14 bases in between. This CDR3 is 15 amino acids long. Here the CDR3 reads CASSLSGVTSYEQYF. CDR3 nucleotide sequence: TGTGCCAGCAGCCTCTCCGGGGTAACCTCCTACGAGCAGTACTTC.

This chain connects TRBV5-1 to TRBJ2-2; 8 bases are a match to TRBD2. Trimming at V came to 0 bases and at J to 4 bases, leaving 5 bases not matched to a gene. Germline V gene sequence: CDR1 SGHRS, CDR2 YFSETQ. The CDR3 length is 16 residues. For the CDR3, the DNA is TGCGCCAGCAGCTTGGCCGGCGGGGGGACCACCGGGGAGCTGTTTTTT. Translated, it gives CASSLAGGGTTGELFF.

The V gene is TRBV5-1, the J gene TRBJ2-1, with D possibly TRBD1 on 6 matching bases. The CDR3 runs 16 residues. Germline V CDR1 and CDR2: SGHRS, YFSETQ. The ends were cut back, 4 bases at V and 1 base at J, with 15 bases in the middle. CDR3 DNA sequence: TGCGCCAGCAGCAGACAAACAGGGTCTTCCTACAATGAGCAGTTCTTC. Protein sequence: CASSRQTGSSYNEQFF.

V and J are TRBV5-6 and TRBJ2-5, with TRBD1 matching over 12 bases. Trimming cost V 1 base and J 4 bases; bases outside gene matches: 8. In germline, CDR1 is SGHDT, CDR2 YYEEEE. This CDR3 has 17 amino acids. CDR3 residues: CASSLWGQGARGETQYF. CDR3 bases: TGTGCCAGCAGCTTGTGGGGACAGGGGGCGCGAGGAGAGACCCAGTACTTC. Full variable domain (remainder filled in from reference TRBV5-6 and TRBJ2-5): DAGVTQSPTHLIKTRGQQVTLRCSPKSGHDTVSWYQQALGQGPQFIFQYYEEEERQRGNFPDRFSGHQFPNYSSELNVNALLLGDSALYLCASSLWGQGARGETQYFGPGTRLLVL.

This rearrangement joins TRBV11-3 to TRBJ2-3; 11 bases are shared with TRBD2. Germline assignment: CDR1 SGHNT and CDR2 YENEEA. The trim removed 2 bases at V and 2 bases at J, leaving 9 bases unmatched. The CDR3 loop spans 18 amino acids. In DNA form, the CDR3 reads TGTGCCAGCAGCTTAAGGCTAGCGGGAGGCTCGTTCACAGATACGCAGTATTTT. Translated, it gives CASSLRLAGGSFTDTQYF. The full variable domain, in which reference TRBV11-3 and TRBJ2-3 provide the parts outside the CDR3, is EAGVVQSPRYKIIEKKQPVAFWCNPISGHNTLYWYLQNLGQGPELLIRYENEEAVDDSQLPKDRFSAERLKGVDSTLKIQPAELGDSAVYLCASSLRLAGGSFTDTQYFGPGTRLTVL.

The CDR3 region has the DNA TGTGCCAGCAGCTCGTCCCGGACTAGCGGGATCTACGAGCAGTACTTC. It yields the protein CASSSSRTSGIYEQYF. The chain is built from TRBV7-8 and TRBJ2-7; 12 bases agree with TRBD2. V was pared by 4 bases and J by 3 bases, with 7 bases of the junction left unmatched. CDR1 is SGHVS, CDR2 FQNEAQ, per germline. The CDR3 is 16 residues long.

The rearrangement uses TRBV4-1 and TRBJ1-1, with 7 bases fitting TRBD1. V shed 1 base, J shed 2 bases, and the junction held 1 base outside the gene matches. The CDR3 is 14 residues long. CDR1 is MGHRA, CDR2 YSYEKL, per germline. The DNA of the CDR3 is TGCGCCAGCAGCCAAGGACAGGGCAACACTGAAGCTTTCTTT. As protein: CASSQGQGNTEAFF.

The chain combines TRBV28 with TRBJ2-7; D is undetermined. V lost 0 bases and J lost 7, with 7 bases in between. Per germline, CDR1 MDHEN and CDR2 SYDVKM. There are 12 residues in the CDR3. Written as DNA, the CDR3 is TGTGCCAGCAGTTTATGGCCTCGGGAGCAGTACTTC. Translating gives CASSLWPREQYF.

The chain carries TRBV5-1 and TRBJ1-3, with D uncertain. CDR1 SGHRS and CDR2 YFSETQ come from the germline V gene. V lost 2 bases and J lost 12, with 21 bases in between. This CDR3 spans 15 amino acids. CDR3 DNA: TGCGCCAGCAGCTTAGAAAGGAGGACCGAATCGCACATATATTTT. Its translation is CASSLERRTESHIYF. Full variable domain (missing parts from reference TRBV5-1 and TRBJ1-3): KAGVTQTPRYLIKTRGQQVTLSCSPISGHRSVSWYQQTPGQGLQFLFEYFSETQRNKGNFPGRFSGRQFSNSRSEMNVSTLELGDSALYLCASSLERRTESHIYFGEGSWLTVV.

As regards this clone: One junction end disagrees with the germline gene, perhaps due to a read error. CDR3 in amino acids: CASSLKRGGEQFF. DNA for the CDR3: TGTGCTAGCAGCTTAAAACGCGGGGGGGAGCAGTTCTTC. The chain joins TRBV7-7 to TRBJ2-1; 8 positions match TRBD2. CDR3 length: 13 amino acids. Germline CDR1 and CDR2: SSHAT and FNYEAQ (reference sequence).

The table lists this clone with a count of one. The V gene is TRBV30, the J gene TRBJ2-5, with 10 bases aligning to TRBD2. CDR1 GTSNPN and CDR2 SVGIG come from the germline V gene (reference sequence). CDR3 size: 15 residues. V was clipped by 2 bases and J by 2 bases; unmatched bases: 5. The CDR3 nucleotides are TGTGCCTGGAGTTATGGACTAGCGGAACAAGAGACCCAGTACTTC. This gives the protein CAWSYGLAEQETQYF.

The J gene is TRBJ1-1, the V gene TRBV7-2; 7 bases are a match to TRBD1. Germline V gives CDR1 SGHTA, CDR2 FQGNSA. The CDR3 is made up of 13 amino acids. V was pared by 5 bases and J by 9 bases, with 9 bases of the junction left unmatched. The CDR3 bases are TGTGCCAGCAGCGCAAACAGGGGTATGAAAGCTTTCTTT. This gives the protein CASSANRGMKAFF.

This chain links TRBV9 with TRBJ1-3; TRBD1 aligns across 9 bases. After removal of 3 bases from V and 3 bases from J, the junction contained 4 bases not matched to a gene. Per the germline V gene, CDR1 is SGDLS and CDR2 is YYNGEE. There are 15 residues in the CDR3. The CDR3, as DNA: TGTGCCAGCAGCGCCGGGACAGGGTATGGAAACACCATATATTTT. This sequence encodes CASSAGTGYGNTIYF.

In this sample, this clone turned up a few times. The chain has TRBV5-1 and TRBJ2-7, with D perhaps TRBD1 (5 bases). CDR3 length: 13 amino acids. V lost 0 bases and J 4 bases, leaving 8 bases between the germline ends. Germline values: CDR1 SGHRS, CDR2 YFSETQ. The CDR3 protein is CASSLAKGYEQYF. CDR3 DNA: TGCGCCAGCAGCTTGGCCAAGGGGTACGAGCAGTACTTC. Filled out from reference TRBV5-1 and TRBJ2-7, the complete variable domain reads KAGVTQTPRYLIKTRGQQVTLSCSPISGHRSVSWYQQTPGQGLQFLFEYFSETQRNKGNFPGRFSGRQFSNSRSEMNVSTLELGDSALYLCASSLAKGYEQYFGPGTRLTVT.

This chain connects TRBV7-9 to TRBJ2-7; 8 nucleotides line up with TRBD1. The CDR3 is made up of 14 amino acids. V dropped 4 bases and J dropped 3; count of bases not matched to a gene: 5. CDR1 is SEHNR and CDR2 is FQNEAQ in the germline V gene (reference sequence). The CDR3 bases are TGTGCCAGCAGCTCACAGGGGGTGGGCTACGAGCAGTACTTC. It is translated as CASSSQGVGYEQYF.

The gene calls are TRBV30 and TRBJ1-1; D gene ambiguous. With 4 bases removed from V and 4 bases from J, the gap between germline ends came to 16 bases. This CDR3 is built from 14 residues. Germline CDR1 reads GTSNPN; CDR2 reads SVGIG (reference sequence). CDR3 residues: CAWTLPKVGTEAFF. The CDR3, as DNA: TGTGCCTGGACCCTCCCCAAGGTCGGCACTGAAGCTTTCTTT.

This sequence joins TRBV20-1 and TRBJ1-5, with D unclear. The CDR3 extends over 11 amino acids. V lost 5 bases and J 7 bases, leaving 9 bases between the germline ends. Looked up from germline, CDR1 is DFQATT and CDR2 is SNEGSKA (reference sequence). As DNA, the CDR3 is TGCAGTGCTGAGTCCGGACAGCCCCAGCATTTT. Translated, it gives CSAESGQPQHF.

The CDR3 sequence: CSVEFSGTTYYEQYF. The CDR3, as DNA: TGCAGCGTTGAATTTTCGGGGACCACCTACTACGAGCAGTACTTC. This chain uses TRBV29-1 with TRBJ2-7; either TRBD1 or TRBD2 may fit D (5 bases each). The V gene's germline CDR1 is SQVTM and CDR2 ANQGSEA. Trimming removed 2 bases from V and 3 bases from J, with 17 bases in between. The length of the CDR3 is 15 residues.